This T cell receptor (beta chain) appears in the sequencing data of a study of CXCR3-negative and CXCR3-positive naive CD8 T cells (dated by TCRdb to between 2018 and 2021). As for the study more broadly: In total, about 130 million TRB reads were obtained, or roughly 1.5 +/- 0.3 million reads per library. Diversity and physicochemical repertoire analyses covered roughly eleven donors pooled from two independent experiments. Naive subsets from 5 donors and memory cells from 3 donors were included in the TRBV-TRBJ cluster analysis. Paper-wide results and their limitations: Naive CXCR3-negative and CXCR3-positive cells from the same donor showed similar TRBV-TRBJ usage, whereas memory cells showed distinct patterns. Comparably high repertoire diversity was found in both naive subsets, whereas much lower repertoire diversity was found in memory CD8+ T cells. Because surface CD5, which has been linked to self-reactivity in mice, was comparable between naive subsets, TCR interaction strength was also inferred from TRB CDR3 physicochemical properties. Compared with CXCR3-negative naive cells, CXCR3-positive naive cells had TRB CDR3s with higher hydrophobicity (lower Kidera factor 4), lower energy, and higher strength and volume indices. Because CXCR3 expression was partially decreased after cryopreservation, freshly isolated PBMCs were used for most assays.

Each CD8+ T cell subset was flow-sorted in triplicate, with about 320,000 cells per subset placed directly into RLT lysis buffer. To exclude memory contaminants, naive CD8+ T cells were stringently defined as CD45RO-CCR7+CD27+CD95-. Peripheral blood mononuclear cells were isolated from buffy coats using standard density gradient centrifugation. A FACSAria III was used to flow-sort naive CXCR3-negative and CXCR3-positive CD8+ T cells. An RNeasy Mini Kit was used to extract total RNA from the sorted cells. Sequencer: NextSeq 550. The Human TCR Profiling Kit (MiLaboratory) was used to prepare UMI-labeled 5' RACE TRB cDNA libraries. cDNA synthesis used the entire amount of extracted RNA, and PCR amplification then used the entire amount of cDNA produced. The libraries were made side by side, with each library going through the same number of PCR cycles. In the source study's methods: With a minimum of two reads required per UMI, MIGEC and MiXCR pulled out about 50,000 +/- 9,200 unique UMI-labeled TRB cDNA molecules from each library. On average, about 40,000 +/- 10,000 functional in-frame TRB CDR3 nucleotide clonotypes lacking stop codons were found per library. After downsampling to 5000 UMI-labeled TRB molecules per sample, diversity metrics such as normalized Shannon-Wiener and Chao1 were calculated in VDJtools. For the central five CDR3 residues, VDJtools calculated physicochemical properties weighted by clonotype size, namely interaction energy, strength, volume and Kidera factor 4. TCRdb reprocessed the reads into one record per CDR3 protein sequence, lacking DNA. The V and J calls here are based on TCRdb, not the publication. The data table for this sample lists over 150,000 distinct CDR3 sequences. Approximately 0.46% of the sample is in the top ten clones.

As encoded in the germline V gene, CDR1 is SNHLY while CDR2 is FYNNEI. The CDR3 holds 12 amino acids from the cysteine to the phenylalanine. DNA is not recorded here. A remark on this clonotype: Its cognate antigen has yet to be identified.

The rearranged segments are TRBV2 and TRBJ2-7; TCRdb gives TRBD2 as the D gene, but with no DNA this cannot be confirmed. This receptor was identified in a human donor in good health. Some clones in this sample may be carry-over from other donors' samples. The sample consisted of naive CXCR3+ CD8+ T cells from blood. Explained via the paper, the cell subset or site label denotes: CD45RO-CCR7+CD27+CD95- naive CD8+ T cells expressing CXCR3 (TNR3+). Here the CDR3 is given as CASSEGQTEQYF.